Sequencing of this TCR beta chain was carried out in a study of CD8 T cells in ankylosing spondylitis. This clonotype has a count of ten or more. This CDR3 is missing its conserved last phenylalanine or tryptophan, likely due to a read error. It is unclear where the CDR3 begins or ends on the DNA, so no DNA is shown, and the CDR3 is as TCRdb lists it. TCRdb processed the 5' RACE reads anew with MiXCR; each CDR3 protein has one entry. The sample lists 200,000 to 250,000 distinct CDR3 sequences, under 12% occurring once. From its first to its last residue, the CDR3 has 8 amino acids. The germline gives CDR1 DFQATT, CDR2 SNEGSKA (reference sequence).

The source of this sequence is a male donor with ankylosing spondylitis or in good health (not recorded which). The sample comprised blood, either unsorted or a sorted T cell fraction (not recorded which). The gene calls are TRBV20-1 and TRBJ1-1; the D call TRBD1 from the table was never checked on the DNA. The CDR3 sequence: CSAAGVFV.